This TCR beta chain was obtained from a study of shared clonotypes between healthy human individuals. This clone has just one count. Its antigen remains unknown. Study findings and constraints: Only blood was sampled; tissue repertoires likely differ.

Unsorted material relied on tens of millions of PBMCs as the source of genomic DNA. V was clipped by 5 bases and J by 7 bases; unmatched bases: 7. Germline loops: CDR1 SGHTA, CDR2 FQGTGA. CDR3 size: 15 residues. DNA input for the unsorted PBMC replicate PCRs was approximately 0.3 ug, tens of thousands of T cell genomes. Bulk PBMC genomic DNA spanned ten immunoSEQ deep plates. The data were produced by immunoSEQ multiplex PCR, yet TCRdb's version contains in-frame clones alone and is incomplete. The sample holds roughly 450,000 clones, about four fifths seen once. The receptor was isolated from a woman aged 40-49 years in good health. Some clones in this sample may be carry-over from other donors' samples. The chain recombines TRBV7-3 with TRBJ2-7, with 14 positions matching TRBD2. The sample was PBMCs. The CDR3 sequence: CASSMGLAGAEEQYF. CDR3 coding DNA: TGTGCCAGCAGCATGGGACTAGCGGGAGCGGAGGAGCAGTACTTC.